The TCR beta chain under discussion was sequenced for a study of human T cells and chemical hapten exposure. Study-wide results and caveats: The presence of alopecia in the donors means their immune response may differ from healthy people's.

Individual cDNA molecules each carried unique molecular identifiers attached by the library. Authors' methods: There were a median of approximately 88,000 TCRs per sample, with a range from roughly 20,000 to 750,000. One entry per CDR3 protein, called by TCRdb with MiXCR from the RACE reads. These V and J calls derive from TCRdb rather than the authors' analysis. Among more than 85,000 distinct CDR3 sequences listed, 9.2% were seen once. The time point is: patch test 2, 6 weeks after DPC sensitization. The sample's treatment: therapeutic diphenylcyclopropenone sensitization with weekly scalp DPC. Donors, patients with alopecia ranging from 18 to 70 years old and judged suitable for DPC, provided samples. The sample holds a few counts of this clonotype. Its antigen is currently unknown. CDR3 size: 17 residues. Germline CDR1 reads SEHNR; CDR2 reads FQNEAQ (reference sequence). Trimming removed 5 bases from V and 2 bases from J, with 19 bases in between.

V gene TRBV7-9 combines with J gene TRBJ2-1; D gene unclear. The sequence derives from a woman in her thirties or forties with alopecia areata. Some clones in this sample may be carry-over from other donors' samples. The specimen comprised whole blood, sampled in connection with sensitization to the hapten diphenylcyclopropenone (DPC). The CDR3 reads CASSPFGTRSPYNEQFF. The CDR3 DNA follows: TGTGCCAGCAGCCCGTTTGGAACAAGGTCCCCCTACAATGAGCAGTTCTTC. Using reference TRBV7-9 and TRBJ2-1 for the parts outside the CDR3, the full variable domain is DTGVSQNPRHKITKRGQNVTFRCDPISEHNRLYWYRQTLGQGPEFLTYFQNEAQLEKSRLLSDRFSAERPKGSFSTLEIQRTEQGDSAMYLCASSPFGTRSPYNEQFFGPGTRLTVL.